What follows are 16 T cell receptor beta chains derived from one specimen sequenced in a study of CD8 T cells in ankylosing spondylitis. Points from the study as a whole: Typical of ankylosing spondylitis blood, it appeared, was a TCR beta motif of eight highly homologous variants.

Each CDR3 protein gets one entry after TCRdb re-called the 5' RACE reads with MiXCR. The sample holds 390,000 or so distinct CDR3 sequences, approximately 20% seen once. Their target antigens are unknown. The sequencing sample was made of blood, either unsorted or a sorted T cell fraction (not recorded which). Receptors originate from a male donor with ankylosing spondylitis.

This clonotype was seen only a few times. The chain couples TRBV6-2 or TRBV6-3 to TRBJ2-1; 9 bases agree with TRBD2. V lost 6 bases, J lost 7 bases, and 10 bases stayed unmatched. The CDR3 extends over 15 amino acids. The V gene's germline CDR1 is MNHEY and CDR2 SVGEGT. CDR3 in DNA: TGTGCCAGCAGCAGAACCGGGACTAGCTCTAATGAGCAGTTCTTC. It encodes CASSRTGTSSNEQFF.

This clonotype was seen only a few times. The chain uses TRBV5-6 and TRBJ2-4; possibly TRBD2 for D (6 bases). The CDR3 consists of 15 residues. Trimming removed 2 bases from V and 6 bases from J, with 15 bases in between. CDR1 and CDR2 (germline): SGHDT, YYEEEE. The CDR3 DNA reads as TGTGCCAGCAGCTTTAGCGGTCCGAGCCCAAACATTCAGTACTTC. Protein product: CASSFSGPSPNIQYF.

The V gene is TRBV7-3, the J gene TRBJ2-1; D gene uncertain. CDR1 and CDR2 (germline): SGHTA, FQGTGA. The CDR3 loop spans 14 amino acids. Trimming took off 4 bases at V and 7 bases at J, with 14 bases between the two ends. This CDR3 reads CASSSRSGSNEQFF. The DNA for the CDR3 is TGTGCCAGCAGCTCCAGGTCCGGCAGTAATGAGCAGTTCTTC.

The chain combines TRBV28 with TRBJ2-3; no definite D call. Trimming took off 8 bases at V and 4 bases at J, with 19 bases between the two ends. CDR1 and CDR2 from the germline V gene are MDHEN and SYDVKM. CDR3 length equals 15 residues. The CDR3 is CASGPMRSGADTQYF. For the CDR3, the DNA is TGTGCCAGCGGCCCTATGAGGAGTGGTGCAGATACGCAGTATTTT. The complete variable domain, with remaining parts taken from reference TRBV28 and TRBJ2-3, reads DVKVTQSSRYLVKRTGEKVFLECVQDMDHENMFWYRQDPGLGLRLIYFSYDVKMKEKGDIPEGYSVSREKKERFSLILESASTNQTSMYLCASGPMRSGADTQYFGPGTRLTVL.

This chain connects TRBV6-1 to TRBJ2-1, with TRBD2 as a possible D gene (7 bases). The CDR3 runs 17 residues. V was trimmed by 7 bases and J by 4 bases, leaving 23 bases between them. Germline V gene sequence: CDR1 MNHNS, CDR2 SASEGT. CDR3 loop: CASISQGGRERYNEQFF. The CDR3 region has the DNA TGTGCCAGCATCTCACAGGGTGGGCGGGAGAGGTACAATGAGCAGTTCTTC.

The genes are TRBV12-5 and TRBJ1-2; D uncertain. This CDR3 comprises 12 residues. Trimming stripped 7 bases from V and 7 bases from J, with 13 bases between. The germline V gene encodes CDR1 LGHNT and CDR2 FRNRAP. The CDR3 loop reads CASEAQASGYTF. In DNA, the CDR3 is TGTGCTAGTGAGGCCCAAGCGTCTGGCTACACCTTC.

CDR3 coding DNA: TGTGCCAGCAGTGAATATGGACAAGAGACCCAGTACTTC. Amino acids: CASSEYGQETQYF. The chain is built from TRBV25-1 and TRBJ2-5; D gene ambiguous. This CDR3 region has 13 residues. CDR1 is MGHDK and CDR2 is SYGVNS in the germline V gene. The ends were cut back, 0 bases at V and 2 bases at J, with 4 bases in the middle. Based on the CDR3 plus reference TRBV25-1 and TRBJ2-5, the full variable domain is EADIYQTPRYLVIGTGKKITLECSQTMGHDKMYWYQQDPGMELHLIHYSYGVNSTEKGDLSSESTVSRIRTEHFPLTLESARPSHTSQYLCASSEYGQETQYFGPGTRLLVL.

A few counts support this clonotype. The V and J genes are TRBV28 and TRBJ1-6; D is perhaps TRBD1 (5 bases). V shed 2 bases and J shed 0 bases, with 14 bases lying between them. The germline V gene encodes CDR1 MDHEN and CDR2 SYDVKM. The CDR3 consists of 18 residues. As DNA, the CDR3 is TGTGCCAGCAGTTTAGGGGCGGGGGAGAGCTCCTATAATTCACCCCTCCACTTT. It codes for CASSLGAGESSYNSPLHF.

The sample holds many counts of this clonotype. The gene calls are TRBV5-5 and TRBJ1-6; D is uncertain. V was cut by 0 bases and J by 8 bases, with 21 bases left in between. Germline values: CDR1 SGHKS, CDR2 YYEKEE (reference sequence). The CDR3 has 18 residues. CDR3: CASSLVFASRTVDSPLHF. In nucleotides, the CDR3 is TGTGCCAGCAGCTTGGTTTTCGCTTCTAGGACTGTTGATTCACCCCTCCACTTT.

The chain joins TRBV7-3 to TRBJ2-5; TRBD2 might be the D (5 bases). Trimming took 3 bases from V and 5 from J, leaving 16 bases between them. This CDR3 is 15 amino acids long. Germline V lookup: CDR1 SGHTA, CDR2 FQGTGA. The CDR3 DNA reads TGTGCCAGCAGCTTGCTGGGAAACTGGAGGGAGACCCAGTACTTC. Translation: CASSLLGNWRETQYF. Looking up the rest from reference TRBV7-3 and TRBJ2-5 gives the full variable domain: GAGVSQTPSNKVTEKGKYVELRCDPISGHTALYWYRQSLGQGPEFLIYFQGTGAADDSGLPNDRFFAVRPEGSVSTLKIQRTERGDSAVYLCASSLLGNWRETQYFGPGTRLLVL.

This clonotype was observed a handful of times. J is TRBJ1-2 and V is TRBV24-1; D is uncertain. Germline V gives CDR1 KGHDR, CDR2 SFDVKD. Trimming pared 3 bases from V and 8 bases from J, leaving 15 bases between. The CDR3 is 14 residues long. CDR3 nucleotides: TGTGCCACCAGTGATGCGCGGACGGTGGGGGGCTACACCTTC. Encoded protein: CATSDARTVGGYTF.

This clonotype has more than one count but fewer than ten. The rearrangement uses TRBV4-2 and TRBJ2-1; D is unresolved. The length of the CDR3 is 16 residues. The V end lost 0 bases, the J end lost 4 bases, and 13 bases lay between the germline ends. In germline, CDR1 is LGHNA, CDR2 YNFKEQ. This CDR3 is CASSQDVATLYNEQFF. As DNA, the CDR3 is TGTGCCAGCAGCCAAGATGTGGCCACCCTTTACAATGAGCAGTTCTTC.

The chain recombines TRBV12-3 or TRBV12-4 with TRBJ2-5; possibly TRBD2 for D (6 bases). The CDR3 spans 13 residues. V was pared by 6 bases and J by 2 bases, with 10 bases between. CDR3 sequence: CASRTGTQETQYF. The CDR3 DNA reads TGTGCCAGCAGGACCGGGACTCAAGAGACCCAGTACTTC.

This clonotype was counted only a few times. For the CDR3, the DNA is TGCGCCAGCTACTTGCTCTATTCCAATGAGCAGTTCTTC. It codes for CASYLLYSNEQFF. The J gene is TRBJ2-1, the V gene TRBV5-1; D is unclear. The CDR3 length is 13 residues. Germline V gene data show CDR1 as SGHRS and CDR2 as YFSETQ. Between the trimmed V and J ends, which lost 7 bases and 6 bases, there was a span of 14 bases.

The chain has TRBV4-1 and TRBJ1-2, with D tentatively TRBD1 (6 bases). The V gene lost 0 bases and the J gene lost 4 bases, with 27 bases spanning the gap. Germline CDR1 is MGHRA and CDR2 is YSYEKL. The CDR3 consists of 20 residues. The CDR3, as DNA: TGCGCCAGCAGCCAAGATTCGGCCCGATCACAGGGACGAGGTGTCTATGGCTACACCTTC. As protein: CASSQDSARSQGRGVYGYTF.

This clonotype was recorded at least ten times. The chain recombines TRBV6-5 with TRBJ1-4, with no clear D. Germline CDR1 reads MNHEY; CDR2 reads SVGAGI. Trimming took 5 bases from V and 6 from J, leaving 16 bases between them. This CDR3 comprises 15 residues. CDR3 sequence: CASSNHGPLDEKLFF. The CDR3 region has the DNA TGTGCCAGCAGTAACCACGGTCCCTTGGATGAAAAACTGTTTTTT.